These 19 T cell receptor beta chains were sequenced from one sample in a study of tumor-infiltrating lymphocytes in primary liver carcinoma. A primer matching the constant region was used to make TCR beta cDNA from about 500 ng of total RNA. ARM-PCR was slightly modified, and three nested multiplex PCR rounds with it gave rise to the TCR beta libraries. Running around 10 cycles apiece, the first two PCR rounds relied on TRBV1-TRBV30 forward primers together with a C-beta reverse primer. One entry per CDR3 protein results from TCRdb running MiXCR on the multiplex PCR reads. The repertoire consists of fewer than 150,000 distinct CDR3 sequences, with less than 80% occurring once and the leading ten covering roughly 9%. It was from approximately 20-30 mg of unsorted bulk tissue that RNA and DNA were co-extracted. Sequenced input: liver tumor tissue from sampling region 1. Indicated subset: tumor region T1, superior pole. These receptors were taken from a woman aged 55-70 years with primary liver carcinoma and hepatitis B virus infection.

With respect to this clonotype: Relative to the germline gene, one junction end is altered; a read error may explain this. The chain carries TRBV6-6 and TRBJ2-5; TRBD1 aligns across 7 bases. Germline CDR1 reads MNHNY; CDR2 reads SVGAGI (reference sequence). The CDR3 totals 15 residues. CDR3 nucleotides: TGTGCCTGCAGTTACTCGCGGGCAGGGGGAGAGACCCAGTACTTC. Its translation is CACSYSRAGGETQYF.

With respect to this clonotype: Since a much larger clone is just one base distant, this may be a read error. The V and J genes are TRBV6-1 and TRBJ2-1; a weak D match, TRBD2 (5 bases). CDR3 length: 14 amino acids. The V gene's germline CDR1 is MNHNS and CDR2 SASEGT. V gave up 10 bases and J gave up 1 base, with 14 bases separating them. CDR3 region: CAIRAGGSYNEQFF. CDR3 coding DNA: TGTGCCATCAGAGCCGGCGGGTCCTACAATGAGCAGTTCTTC.

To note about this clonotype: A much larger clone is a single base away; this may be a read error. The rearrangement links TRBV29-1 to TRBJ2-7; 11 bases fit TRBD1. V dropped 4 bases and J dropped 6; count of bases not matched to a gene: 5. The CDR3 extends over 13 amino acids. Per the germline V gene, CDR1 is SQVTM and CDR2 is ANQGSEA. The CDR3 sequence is CSVAKDRGPEQYF. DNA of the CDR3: TGCAGCGTTGCTAAGGACAGGGGGCCCGAGCAGTACTTC.

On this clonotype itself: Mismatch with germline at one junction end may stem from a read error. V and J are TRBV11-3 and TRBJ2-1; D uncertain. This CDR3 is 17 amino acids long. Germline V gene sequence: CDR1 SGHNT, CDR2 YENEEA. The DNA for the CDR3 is TGTGCCAACAGCTTAGGGATCGGTGGGCTTTCCTACAATGAGCAGTTCTTC. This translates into CANSLGIGGLSYNEQFF.

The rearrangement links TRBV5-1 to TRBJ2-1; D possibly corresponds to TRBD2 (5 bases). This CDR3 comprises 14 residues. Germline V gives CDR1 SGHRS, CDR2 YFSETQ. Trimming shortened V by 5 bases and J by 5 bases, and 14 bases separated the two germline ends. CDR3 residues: CASRSERIDNEQFF. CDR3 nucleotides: TGCGCCAGCAGATCTGAGCGGATCGACAATGAGCAGTTCTTC.

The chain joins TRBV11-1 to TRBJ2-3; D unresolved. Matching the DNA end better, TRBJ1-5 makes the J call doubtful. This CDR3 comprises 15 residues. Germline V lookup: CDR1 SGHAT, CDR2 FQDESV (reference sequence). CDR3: CASSFPGGRAGTQHF. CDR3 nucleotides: TGTGCCAGCAGCTTCCCAGGAGGGCGAGCAGGTACGCAGCATTTT.

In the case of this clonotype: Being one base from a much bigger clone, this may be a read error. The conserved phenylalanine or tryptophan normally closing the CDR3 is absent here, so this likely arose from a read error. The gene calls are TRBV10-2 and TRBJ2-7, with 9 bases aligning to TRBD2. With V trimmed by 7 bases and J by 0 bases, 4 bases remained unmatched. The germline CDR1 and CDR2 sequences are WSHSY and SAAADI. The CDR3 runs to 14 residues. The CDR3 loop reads CASKETSGSYEQYL. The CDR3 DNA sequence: TGCGCCAGCAAAGAGACTAGCGGCTCCTACGAGCAGTACTTA.

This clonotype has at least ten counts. The CDR3 is CASSRETRVGEQFF. CDR3 nucleotides: TGTGCCAGCAGTCGGGAGACTAGGGTAGGCGAGCAGTTCTTC. The gene calls are TRBV6-1 and TRBJ2-1; D is possibly TRBD2 (6 bases). With 5 bases removed from V and 10 bases from J, the gap between germline ends came to 18 bases. The germline V gene has CDR1 MNHNS and CDR2 SASEGT. This CDR3 is built from 14 residues.

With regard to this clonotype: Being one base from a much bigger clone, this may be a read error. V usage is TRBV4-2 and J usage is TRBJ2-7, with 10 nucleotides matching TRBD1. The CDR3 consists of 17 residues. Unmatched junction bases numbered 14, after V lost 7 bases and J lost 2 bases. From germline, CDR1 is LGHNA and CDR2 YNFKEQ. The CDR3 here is CASNRSAGTGETYEQYF. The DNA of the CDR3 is TGTGCCAGCAACCGGTCCGCGGGGACAGGGGAAACCTACGAGCAGTACTTC.

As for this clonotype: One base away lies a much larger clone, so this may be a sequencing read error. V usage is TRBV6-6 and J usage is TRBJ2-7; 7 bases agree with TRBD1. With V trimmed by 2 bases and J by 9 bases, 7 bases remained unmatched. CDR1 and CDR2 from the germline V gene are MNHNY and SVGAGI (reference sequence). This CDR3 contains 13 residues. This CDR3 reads CASSYGQVLAQYF. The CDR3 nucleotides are TGTGCCAGCAGTTACGGACAGGTCTTGGCGCAGTACTTC.

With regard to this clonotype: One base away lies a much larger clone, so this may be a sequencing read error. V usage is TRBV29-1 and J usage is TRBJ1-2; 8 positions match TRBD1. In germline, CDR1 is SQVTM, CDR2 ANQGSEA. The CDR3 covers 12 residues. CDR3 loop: CGVAGQGRGYTF. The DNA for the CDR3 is TGCGGCGTCGCAGGACAGGGTCGTGGCTACACCTTC. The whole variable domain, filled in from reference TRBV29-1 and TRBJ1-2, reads SAVISQKPSRDICQRGTSLTIQCQVDSQVTMMFWYRQQPGQSLTLIATANQGSEATYESGFVIDKFPISRPNLTFSTLTVSNMSPEDSSIYLCGVAGQGRGYTFGSGTRLTVV.

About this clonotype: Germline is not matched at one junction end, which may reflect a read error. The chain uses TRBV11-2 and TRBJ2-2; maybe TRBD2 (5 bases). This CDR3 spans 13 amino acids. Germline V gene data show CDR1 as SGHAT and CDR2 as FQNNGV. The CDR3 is CTSSLEANGELFF. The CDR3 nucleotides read TGTACCAGCAGCTTGGAGGCTAACGGGGAGCTGTTTTTT.

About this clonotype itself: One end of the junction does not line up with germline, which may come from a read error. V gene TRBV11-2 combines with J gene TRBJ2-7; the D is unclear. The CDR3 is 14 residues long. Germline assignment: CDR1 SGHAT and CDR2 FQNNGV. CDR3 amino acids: CASSSNRQVLEQCF. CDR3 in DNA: TGTGCCAGCAGCTCCAACCGCCAGGTTCTCGAGCAGTGCTTC.

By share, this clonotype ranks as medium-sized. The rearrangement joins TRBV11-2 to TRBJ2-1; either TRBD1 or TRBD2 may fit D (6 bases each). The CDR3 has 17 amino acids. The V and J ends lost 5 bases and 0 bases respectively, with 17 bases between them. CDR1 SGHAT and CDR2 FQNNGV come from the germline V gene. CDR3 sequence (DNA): TGTGCCAGCAGCCCCCAAAGAGGGGGGAGCTCCTACAATGAGCAGTTCTTC. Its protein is CASSPQRGGSSYNEQFF.

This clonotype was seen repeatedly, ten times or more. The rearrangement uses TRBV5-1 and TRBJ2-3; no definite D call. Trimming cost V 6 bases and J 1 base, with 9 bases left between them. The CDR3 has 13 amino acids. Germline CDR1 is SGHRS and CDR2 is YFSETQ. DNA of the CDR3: TGCGCCAGCATTCCCCAGGGCACAGATACGCAGTATTTT. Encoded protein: CASIPQGTDTQYF.

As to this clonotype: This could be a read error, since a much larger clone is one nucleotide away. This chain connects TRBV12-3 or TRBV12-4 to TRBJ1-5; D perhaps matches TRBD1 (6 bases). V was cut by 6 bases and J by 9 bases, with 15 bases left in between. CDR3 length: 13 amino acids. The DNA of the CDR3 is TGTGCCAGCAGCCGTATACAGGGAGGGCCCCAGCATTTT. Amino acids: CASSRIQGGPQHF.

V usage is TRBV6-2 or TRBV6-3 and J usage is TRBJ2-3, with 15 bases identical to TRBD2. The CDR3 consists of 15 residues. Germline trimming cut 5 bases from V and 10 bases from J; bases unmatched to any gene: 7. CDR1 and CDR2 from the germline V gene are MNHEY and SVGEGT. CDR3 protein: CASSRTSGRALPQYF. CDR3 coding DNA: TGTGCCAGCAGTAGGACTAGCGGGAGGGCCCTTCCGCAGTATTTT.

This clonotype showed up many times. This CDR3 is CATPVRAGRQANYGYTF. The CDR3 DNA reads TGTGCCACCCCGGTAAGGGCAGGGAGGCAAGCTAACTATGGCTACACCTTC. J is TRBJ1-2 and V is TRBV6-1; D is perhaps TRBD1 (5 bases). V shed 10 bases and J shed 0 bases, with 24 bases lying between them. Germline V gives CDR1 MNHNS, CDR2 SASEGT. The CDR3 is 17 residues long.

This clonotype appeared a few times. The CDR3, as DNA: TGTGCCATTAGTACCAGACCGGGATTAGCGGGAAACGAGCAGTACTTC. Translated, it gives CAISTRPGLAGNEQYF. The V gene is TRBV10-3, the J gene TRBJ2-7; 8 nucleotides match TRBD2. Unmatched junction bases numbered 18, after V lost 9 bases and J lost 5 bases. Germline V gene sequence: CDR1 ENHRY, CDR2 SYGVKD. This CDR3 contains 16 residues.